A few counts support the clone carrying this TCR beta chain. The target antigen is unknown. This CDR3 is 14 amino acids long. V lost 2 bases to trimming and J lost 4 bases; unmatched junction nucleotides: 3. Germline CDR1 reads MNHNS; CDR2 reads SASEGT. This sample was taken from a study of molecular identifiers for immune sequencing clone quantification. The authors gated naive CD8 T cells as CD8+CD4-CCR7+CD45RA+ for sorting. Study findings and constraints: The study found clones above 20 RNA copies held over 97% of effector molecules and under 1% in naive cells.

TCRdb re-called the PCR reads through MiXCR, storing one row per CDR3 protein. Among 40,000 to 45,000 distinct CDR3 sequences, about 18% were seen once, and the ten largest hold more than 6%. The J gene is TRBJ2-7, the V gene TRBV6-1; 9 positions match TRBD1. Sequenced input: naive CD8+ T cells from blood, with Jurkat cell RNA spiked in. The subset is: FACS-sorted CD8+CD4-CCR7+CD45RA+ naive T cells. The TCR comes from a human donor in good health. Some libraries in this study had Jurkat cell RNA spiked in. The CDR3 region is CASSEYRGQYEQYF. In DNA form, the CDR3 reads TGTGCCAGCAGTGAATACAGGGGGCAGTACGAGCAGTACTTC.